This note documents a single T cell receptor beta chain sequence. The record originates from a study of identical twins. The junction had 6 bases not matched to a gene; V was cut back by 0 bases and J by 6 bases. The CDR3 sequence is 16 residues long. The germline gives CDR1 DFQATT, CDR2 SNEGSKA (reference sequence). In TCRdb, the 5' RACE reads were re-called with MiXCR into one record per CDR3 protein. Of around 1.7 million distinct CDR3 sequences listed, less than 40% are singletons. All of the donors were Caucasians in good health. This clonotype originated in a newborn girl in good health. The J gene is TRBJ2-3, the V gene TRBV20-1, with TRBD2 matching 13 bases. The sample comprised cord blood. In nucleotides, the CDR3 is TGCAGTGCTAGAGAAGGACTAGCGGGAGTAAGCGATACGCAGTATTTT. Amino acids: CSAREGLAGVSDTQYF.